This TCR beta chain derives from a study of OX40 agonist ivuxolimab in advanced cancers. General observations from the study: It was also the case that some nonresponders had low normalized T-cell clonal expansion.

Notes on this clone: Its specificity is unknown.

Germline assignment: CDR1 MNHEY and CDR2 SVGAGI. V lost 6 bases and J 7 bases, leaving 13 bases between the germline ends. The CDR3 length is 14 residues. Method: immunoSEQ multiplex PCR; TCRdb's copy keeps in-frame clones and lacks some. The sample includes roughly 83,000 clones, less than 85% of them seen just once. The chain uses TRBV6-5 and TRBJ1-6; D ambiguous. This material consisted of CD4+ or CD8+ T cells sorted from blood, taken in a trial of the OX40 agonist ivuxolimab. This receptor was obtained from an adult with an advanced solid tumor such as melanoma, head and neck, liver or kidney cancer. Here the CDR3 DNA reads TGTGCCAGCAGCCTTGGACGGAAGAATTCACCCCTCCACTTT. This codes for CASSLGRKNSPLHF.